Shown below are 29 T cell receptor beta chains from a single sample sequenced in a study of persistence of HIV-infected CD4 T cells. No antigen has been identified for these receptors. Cells were stimulated with CMV-infected fibroblast lysates at roughly 10 ug/mL. Sorting of responding CD4+ T cells relied on upregulated CD40 ligand together with CD69. The immunoSEQ assay was version 4, run in survey mode. The assay was immunoSEQ multiplex PCR, and TCRdb's table has in-frame clones only and misses some. The top ten clones hold 17% of a sample with 10,000 to 15,000 clones, approximately 71% of them seen once. The sample in question was CD4+ T cells sorted from PBMCs after approximately 18-hour stimulation, obtained from a patient who received antiretroviral therapy. The receptors here all came from an adult man with HIV who was CMV-seropositive.

This sequence joins TRBV6-5 and TRBJ1-4; no firm D call. Deletions cut 2 bases from V and 5 bases from J, with 12 bases between. CDR3 length: 15 amino acids. Germline CDR1 reads MNHEY; CDR2 reads SVGAGI. CDR3 nucleotide sequence: TGTGCCAGCAGTTACAGTTGGGGTGGAAATGAAAAACTGTTTTTT. Translating it yields CASSYSWGGNEKLFF.

J is TRBJ2-7 and V is TRBV18, with 11 bases that match TRBD2. CDR1 and CDR2 (germline): KGHSH, LQKENI. The ends lost 2 bases at V and 7 bases at J; junction bases unmatched: 7. The CDR3 sequence is 15 residues long. In DNA form, the CDR3 reads TGTGCCAGCTCACCAAGCCTAGCGGGGGGCCTGGAGCAGTACTTC. As protein: CASSPSLAGGLEQYF.

CDR3 loop: CASSQERLAGDDTQYF. CDR3 nucleotide sequence: TGCGCCAGCAGCCAGGAGAGACTAGCGGGGGATGATACGCAGTATTTT. The chain recombines TRBV4-1 with TRBJ2-3; 12 nucleotides line up with TRBD2. V lost 3 bases, J lost 6 bases, and 7 bases stayed unmatched. Germline loops: CDR1 MGHRA, CDR2 YSYEKL. The CDR3 is made up of 16 amino acids.

The chain recombines TRBV5-1 with TRBJ2-1; 10 bases are a match to TRBD1. The CDR3 extends over 15 amino acids. The junction had 6 bases not matched to a gene; V was cut back by 3 bases and J by 6 bases. Germline CDR1 and CDR2: SGHRS and YFSETQ. The CDR3 protein is CASSSAGTGVNEQFF. The CDR3 DNA reads as TGCGCCAGCAGCTCTGCCGGGACAGGGGTCAATGAGCAGTTCTTC.

In its sample, this clone was seen once. V usage is TRBV7-2 and J usage is TRBJ2-1; perhaps TRBD2 as D (6 bases). CDR3 length equals 15 residues. Germline V gene sequence: CDR1 SGHTA, CDR2 FQGNSA. Trimming removed 5 bases from V and 0 bases from J, with 11 bases in between. Written as DNA, the CDR3 is TGTGCCAGCAGCCTCGGGGGTAACTCCTACAATGAGCAGTTCTTC. Amino acids: CASSLGGNSYNEQFF.

The chain recombines TRBV7-3 with TRBJ2-2; D is unclear. Germline loops: CDR1 SGHTA, CDR2 FQGTGA. V was pared by 5 bases and J by 1 base, with 11 bases between. The CDR3 is 15 residues long. This CDR3 reads CASSPALGNTGELFF. The CDR3 DNA follows: TGTGCCAGCAGCCCGGCTCTCGGGAACACCGGGGAGCTGTTTTTT.

As for this clone: Other DNA sequences of this sample code for an identical CDR3. The genes are TRBV11-3 and TRBJ2-7, with 7 bases lining up with TRBD2. The junction had 5 bases not matched to a gene; V was cut back by 1 base and J by 2 bases. Germline V gives CDR1 SGHNT, CDR2 YENEEA. This CDR3 comprises 15 residues. Here the CDR3 reads CASSLGGGGPYEQYF. Here the CDR3 DNA reads TGTGCCAGCAGCTTAGGGGGCGGGGGTCCCTACGAGCAGTACTTC. Using reference TRBV11-3 and TRBJ2-7 for the parts outside the CDR3, the full variable domain is EAGVVQSPRYKIIEKKQPVAFWCNPISGHNTLYWYLQNLGQGPELLIRYENEEAVDDSQLPKDRFSAERLKGVDSTLKIQPAELGDSAVYLCASSLGGGGPYEQYFGPGTRLTVT.

This chain joins TRBV6-1 and TRBJ2-2; 8 nucleotides line up with TRBD1. The CDR3 is made up of 16 amino acids. Germline-derived CDR1 and CDR2 are MNHNS and SASEGT. J gave up 3 bases and V 3 bases, and 6 bases lay outside the gene matches. CDR3 nucleotide sequence: TGTGCCAGCAGTGAGCTAGGACAGGGTCACACCGGGGAGCTGTTTTTT. Amino acids: CASSELGQGHTGELFF.

CDR3 nucleotides: TGTGCCAGCATACCCCGGCCCGTCTATGGCTACACCTTC. Its protein is CASIPRPVYGYTF. The chain joins TRBV2 to TRBJ1-2; D is undetermined. CDR1 and CDR2 (germline): SNHLY, FYNNEI. Trimming pared 7 bases from V and 4 bases from J, leaving 13 bases between. CDR3 length: 13 amino acids.

The genes are TRBV29-1 and TRBJ2-1; no reliable D call. The CDR3 sequence is 15 residues long. Trimming left V 2 bases short and J 0 bases short, with 11 bases between. CDR1 SQVTM and CDR2 ANQGSEA come from the germline V gene. CDR3 nucleotide sequence: TGCAGCGTTGAATCCGCCCTCGGCTCCTACAATGAGCAGTTCTTC. Its protein is CSVESALGSYNEQFF.

This clone is a singleton in its sample. The V gene is TRBV14, the J gene TRBJ2-3; 10 bases match TRBD2. Germline V gene sequence: CDR1 SGHDN, CDR2 FVKESK. J gave up 4 bases and V 0 bases, and 7 bases lay outside the gene matches. This CDR3 has 17 residues. The CDR3 DNA sequence: TGTGCCAGCAGCCAAGAAATAGCGGGGGGACTGCCAGATACGCAGTATTTT. Translation: CASSQEIAGGLPDTQYF. The variable domain in full, with the rest retrieved from reference TRBV14 and TRBJ2-3, is EAGVTQFPSHSVIEKGQTVTLRCDPISGHDNLYWYRRVMGKEIKFLLHFVKESKQDESGMPNNRFLAERTGGTYSTLKVQPAELEDSGVYFCASSQEIAGGLPDTQYFGPGTRLTVL.

This clone was recorded only once. The V gene is TRBV5-1, the J gene TRBJ1-2; 7 bases line up with TRBD1. The CDR3 is 14 amino acids. The J segment lost 8 bases and the V segment lost 0 bases, leaving 7 bases of the junction unmatched. Germline CDR1 is SGHRS and CDR2 is YFSETQ. CDR3 region: CASSLELQGIGYTF. The CDR3 nucleotides read TGCGCCAGCAGCTTGGAGCTACAGGGGATCGGCTACACCTTC.

This clone appeared a few times. V and J are TRBV7-9 and TRBJ1-1; D not resolved. Deletions cut 5 bases from V and 1 base from J, with 5 bases between. The CDR3 runs 12 residues. The germline V gene encodes CDR1 SEHNR and CDR2 FQNEAQ (reference sequence). The CDR3 sequence is CASSRGNTEAFF. The CDR3 DNA reads as TGTGCCAGCAGCCGAGGGAACACTGAAGCTTTCTTT.

This clone has more than one count but fewer than ten. The rearrangement joins TRBV28 to TRBJ1-6; 10 bases fit TRBD1. The V segment lost 6 bases and the J segment 9 bases; nucleotides outside the gene matches: 5. Germline CDR1 MDHEN, CDR2 SYDVKM. The CDR3 length is 14 residues. The CDR3 DNA reads as TGTGCCAGCAGGCTTTGGACAGGGGGTTCACCCCTCCACTTT. Translating it yields CASRLWTGGSPLHF.

The V call is TRBV5-1, the J call TRBJ2-7; no clear D. V was trimmed by 0 bases and J by 7 bases, leaving 11 bases between them. CDR1 is SGHRS and CDR2 is YFSETQ in the germline V gene. There are 13 residues in the CDR3. CDR3: CASSLGSPLEQYF. The CDR3 region has the DNA TGCGCCAGCAGCTTGGGCAGCCCTCTGGAGCAGTACTTC.

The V and J genes are TRBV9 and TRBJ1-1; maybe TRBD1 (5 bases). The ends were cut back, 3 bases at V and 6 bases at J, with 18 bases in the middle. This CDR3 is built from 15 residues. The germline CDR1 and CDR2 sequences are SGDLS and YYNGEE. The CDR3 DNA reads as TGTGCCAGCAGCGCGTCCCGGGACCCACTGTCTGAAGCTTTCTTT. Amino acids: CASSASRDPLSEAFF. Full variable domain (outside the CDR3, taken from reference TRBV9 and TRBJ1-1): DSGVTQTPKHLITATGQRVTLRCSPRSGDLSVYWYQQSLDQGLQFLIQYYNGEERAKGNILERFSAQQFPDLHSELNLSSLELGDSALYFCASSASRDPLSEAFFGQGTRLTVV.

This clone was recorded a few times. Written as DNA, the CDR3 is TGCGCCAGCAGCCGAATGACAGGGGCTAGCACAGATACGCAGTATTTT. It specifies CASSRMTGASTDTQYF. The chain joins TRBV5-1 to TRBJ2-3; 8 bases fit TRBD1. Looked up from germline, CDR1 is SGHRS and CDR2 is YFSETQ. The CDR3 loop spans 16 amino acids. V was pared by 4 bases and J by 0 bases, with 7 bases of the junction left unmatched.

The rearrangement joins TRBV6-5 to TRBJ2-7; D is uncertain. This CDR3 comprises 15 residues. Trimming shortened V by 2 bases and J by 0 bases, and 11 bases separated the two germline ends. The germline V gene has CDR1 MNHEY and CDR2 SVGAGI. The CDR3 DNA follows: TGTGCCAGCAGTTACAAGGCGGATAGCTCCTACGAGCAGTACTTC. This gives the protein CASSYKADSSYEQYF.

This chain uses TRBV7-8 with TRBJ1-4; D gene ambiguous. This CDR3 has 13 amino acids. Germline lookup yields CDR1 SGHVS and CDR2 FQNEAQ. V was clipped by 7 bases and J by 6 bases, with 12 bases between them. The CDR3 DNA reads as TGTGCCAGCAACCTGTGGGCAGATGAAAAACTGTTTTTT. This gives the protein CASNLWADEKLFF.

In its sample, this clone was seen once. This chain connects TRBV10-1 to TRBJ2-1; TRBD2 matches 12 bases. Losses at the gene ends were 0 bases for V and 5 bases for J; bases not matched to a gene: 2. The length of the CDR3 is 16 residues. Germline CDR1 WNHNN, CDR2 SYGVQD (reference sequence). The CDR3 sequence: CASSESLAGGHNEQFF. Written as DNA, the CDR3 is TGCGCCAGCAGTGAGTCACTAGCGGGGGGTCACAATGAGCAGTTCTTC.

This chain uses TRBV28 with TRBJ1-1, with D perhaps TRBD1 (6 bases). Trimming took 5 bases from V and 5 from J, leaving 15 bases between them. This CDR3 contains 14 residues. Germline V gene data show CDR1 as MDHEN and CDR2 as SYDVKM. The CDR3 sequence: CASSLKGGWTEAFF. The DNA for the CDR3 is TGTGCCAGCAGTCTTAAGGGGGGTTGGACTGAAGCTTTCTTT.

The chain couples TRBV6-5 to TRBJ1-1; TRBD1 matches at 8 bases. Germline V gene sequence: CDR1 MNHEY, CDR2 SVGAGI. The CDR3 has 11 amino acids. The CDR3 spells CASRGQAEAFF. For the CDR3, the DNA is TGTGCGTCCCGGGGACAGGCGGAAGCTTTCTTT.

The rearrangement links TRBV20-1 to TRBJ1-6; the D gene is possibly TRBD1 (6 bases). V lost 3 bases and J lost 7, with 16 bases in between. CDR1 is DFQATT and CDR2 is SNEGSKA in the germline V gene (reference sequence). The CDR3 contains 15 residues. CDR3 bases: TGCAGTGCTAGTAGGGGGGGGGATGGGAATTCACCCCTCCACTTT. Protein sequence: CSASRGGDGNSPLHF.

This clone has more than one count but fewer than ten. The CDR3 region has the DNA TGTGCCAGCAGTGCGAACAGGGGGCGTTGGTCACCCCTCCACTTT. Its translation: CASSANRGRWSPLHF. The rearrangement joins TRBV27 to TRBJ1-6, with 9 nucleotides matching TRBD1. CDR1 MNHEY and CDR2 SMNVEV come from the germline V gene (reference sequence). Trimming removed 5 bases from V and 10 bases from J; junction bases left unmatched: 9. CDR3 length equals 15 residues.

The chain carries TRBV7-9 and TRBJ2-3; D is possibly TRBD1 or TRBD2 (5 bases each). The ends were cut back, 8 bases at V and 5 bases at J, with 11 bases in the middle. The CDR3 length is 12 residues. The germline CDR1 and CDR2 sequences are SEHNR and FQNEAQ (reference sequence). The CDR3 reads CASAIGGDTQYF. DNA of the CDR3: TGTGCCAGCGCGATTGGGGGAGATACGCAGTATTTT.

The CDR3 DNA sequence: TGTGCCAGTAGTATTGTGGGACTGAACTCTGGAAACACCATATATTTT. Residues: CASSIVGLNSGNTIYF. This chain joins TRBV19 and TRBJ1-3; D perhaps matches TRBD1 (5 bases). The CDR3 extends over 16 amino acids. V was cut by 3 bases and J by 0 bases, with 12 bases left in between. From germline, CDR1 is LNHDA and CDR2 SQIVND (reference sequence). Full variable domain (remainder filled in from reference TRBV19 and TRBJ1-3): DGGITQSPKYLFRKEGQNVTLSCEQNLNHDAMYWYRQDPGQGLRLIYYSQIVNDFQKGDIAEGYSVSREKKESFPLTVTSAQKNPTAFYLCASSIVGLNSGNTIYFGEGSWLTVV.

The J gene is TRBJ1-1, the V gene TRBV18; D not resolved. The CDR3 is 13 amino acids. Per the germline V gene, CDR1 is KGHSH and CDR2 is LQKENI. Trimming removed 3 bases at V and 0 bases at J, with 5 bases between. The DNA for the CDR3 is TGTGCCAGCTCACCGGAGGTGAACACTGAAGCTTTCTTT. It translates to CASSPEVNTEAFF.

This chain connects TRBV12-3 or TRBV12-4 to TRBJ1-2; D uncertain. V lost 3 bases to trimming and J lost 8 bases, with 13 bases between them. This CDR3 contains 13 residues. The CDR3 coding sequence is TGTGCCAGCAGTTTTTTTGCCGACGGGGGCTACACCTTC. Translating gives CASSFFADGGYTF.

This clone was counted a few times. The gene calls are TRBV2 and TRBJ1-6; D remains unclear. The CDR3 covers 16 residues. V shed 9 bases and J shed 8 bases, with 23 bases lying between them. The germline CDR1 and CDR2 sequences are SNHLY and FYNNEI. The CDR3 DNA follows: TGTGCCAGTCGAAGTGGGTTCACCCAAGTGGATTCACCCCTCCACTTT. Protein: CASRSGFTQVDSPLHF.